One and the same sample provided the 20 T cell receptor beta chains below, sequenced in a study of blood T cell repertoires in COVID-19. Generated by immunoSEQ multiplex PCR, the TCRdb table keeps only in-frame clones and is missing some. The data show some 460,000 clones, around 89% seen once. Input material: peripheral blood. All receptors derive from a woman aged 25 to 39 with acute or convalescent COVID-19.

The chain combines TRBV5-6 with TRBJ2-7, with 7 bases lining up with TRBD1. The V gene end was trimmed by 2 bases and the J gene end by 6 bases; junction bases not matched to a gene: 5. This CDR3 has 13 residues. CDR1 is SGHDT and CDR2 is YYEEEE in the germline V gene. The chain's CDR3 is CASSLGGHGEQYF. In nucleotides, the CDR3 is TGTGCCAGCAGCTTAGGGGGCCACGGCGAGCAGTACTTC.

CDR3 nucleotides: TGTGCTAGTTCCCGGGGGGGGTCCCACACAGATACGCAGTATTTT. Protein: CASSRGGSHTDTQYF. The chain uses TRBV12-5 and TRBJ2-3; 8 bases are a match to TRBD2. The V gene end was trimmed by 8 bases and the J gene end by 2 bases; junction bases not matched to a gene: 9. There are 15 residues in the CDR3. Per the germline V gene, CDR1 is LGHNT and CDR2 is FRNRAP.

V usage is TRBV27 and J usage is TRBJ1-1; possibly TRBD1 for D (5 bases). Germline V gene sequence: CDR1 MNHEY, CDR2 SMNVEV (reference sequence). With 8 bases removed from V and 3 bases from J, the gap between germline ends came to 10 bases. The CDR3 has 12 amino acids. CDR3 nucleotides: TGTGCCAGCGGCTGGGGGGACACTGAAGCTTTCTTT. This codes for CASGWGDTEAFF.

The V call is TRBV7-9, the J call TRBJ1-2; D unclear. Germline V gene lookup returns CDR1 SEHNR and CDR2 FQNEAQ (reference sequence). The CDR3 totals 16 residues. The V and J ends lost 5 bases and 4 bases respectively, with 20 bases between them. The CDR3 DNA reads as TGTGCCAGCAGCCGAAACCAGGCCTCACCAGCCTATGGCTACACCTTC. Translated, it gives CASSRNQASPAYGYTF. The full variable domain, rest sourced from reference TRBV7-9 and TRBJ1-2, is DTGVSQNPRHKITKRGQNVTFRCDPISEHNRLYWYRQTLGQGPEFLTYFQNEAQLEKSRLLSDRFSAERPKGSFSTLEIQRTEQGDSAMYLCASSRNQASPAYGYTFGSGTRLTVV.

The chain joins TRBV6-5 to TRBJ1-5, with 8 bases matching TRBD1. Germline V CDR1 and CDR2: MNHEY, SVGAGI. CDR3 length equals 14 residues. V gave up 5 bases and J gave up 5 bases; unmatched junction bases: 5. In DNA, the CDR3 is TGTGCCAGCAGTAAAACAGGGGGGCATCAGCCCCAGCATTTT. This sequence encodes CASSKTGGHQPQHF.

This clone appeared a single time. This rearrangement joins TRBV18 to TRBJ2-1; TRBD2 aligns across 9 bases. The CDR3 sequence is 15 residues long. Germline CDR1 and CDR2: KGHSH and LQKENI. V lost 4 bases, J lost 2 bases, and 3 bases stayed unmatched. The CDR3 spells CASSRSGGTYNEQFF. CDR3 DNA: TGTGCCAGCTCACGCAGCGGGGGGACCTACAATGAGCAGTTCTTC.

This clone was recorded a few times. It may be a read error: a sequence one base away is much more abundant. Distinct nucleotide sequences in the sample also encode this CDR3. This rearrangement joins TRBV7-3 to TRBJ2-6; 8 bases are a match to TRBD2. With V trimmed by 8 bases and J by 0 bases, 6 bases remained unmatched. The CDR3 is made up of 16 amino acids. Germline values: CDR1 SGHTA, CDR2 FQGTGA. The CDR3 nucleotides read TGTGCCAGCCGGGGCGGGGGGACCTCTGGGGCCAACGTCCTGACTTTC. Translating gives CASRGGGTSGANVLTF.

This chain connects TRBV7-3 to TRBJ2-5; unclear D gene. The CDR3 extends over 14 amino acids. Germline V gives CDR1 SGHTA, CDR2 FQGTGA. The V end lost 2 bases, the J end lost 5 bases, and 12 bases lay between the germline ends. CDR3 sequence (DNA): TGTGCCAGCAGCTTATCTTCCGGGTTGGAGACCCAGTACTTC. As protein: CASSLSSGLETQYF.

With respect to this clone: Other nucleotide sequences in the sample specify the same CDR3. The rearrangement joins TRBV7-9 to TRBJ1-2, with TRBD1 matching 7 bases. Germline V lookup: CDR1 SEHNR, CDR2 FQNEAQ (reference sequence). With 5 bases clipped from V and 2 bases from J, the junction kept 2 bases outside the gene matches. The CDR3 runs 13 residues. CDR3 loop: CASSRGQNYGYTF. CDR3 DNA: TGTGCCAGCAGCCGGGGACAGAACTATGGCTACACCTTC. Full variable domain (rest looked up from reference TRBV7-9 and TRBJ1-2): DTGVSQNPRHKITKRGQNVTFRCDPISEHNRLYWYRQTLGQGPEFLTYFQNEAQLEKSRLLSDRFSAERPKGSFSTLEIQRTEQGDSAMYLCASSRGQNYGYTFGSGTRLTVV.

V is TRBV5-4 and J is TRBJ1-4, with 12 bases lining up with TRBD1. V dropped 4 bases and J dropped 3; count of bases not matched to a gene: 4. Germline lookup yields CDR1 SGHNT and CDR2 YYREEE (reference sequence). The length of the CDR3 is 16 residues. Here the CDR3 DNA reads TGTGCCAGCAGCAGGGGACAGGGGGCTTCTAATGAAAAACTGTTTTTT. The encoded protein is CASSRGQGASNEKLFF.

This chain links TRBV19 with TRBJ1-5; no definite D call. Germline-derived CDR1 and CDR2 are LNHDA and SQIVND (reference sequence). Trimming shortened V by 5 bases and J by 6 bases, and 8 bases separated the two germline ends. This CDR3 comprises 12 residues. The CDR3 sequence is CASSPFSQPQHF. Here the CDR3 DNA reads TGTGCCAGTAGTCCTTTCAGTCAGCCCCAGCATTTT. The full variable domain, completed using reference TRBV19 and TRBJ1-5, is DGGITQSPKYLFRKEGQNVTLSCEQNLNHDAMYWYRQDPGQGLRLIYYSQIVNDFQKGDIAEGYSVSREKKESFPLTVTSAQKNPTAFYLCASSPFSQPQHFGDGTRLSIL.

This chain joins TRBV9 and TRBJ2-7; TRBD1 matches at 11 bases. The CDR3 sequence is 16 residues long. CDR1 is SGDLS and CDR2 is YYNGEE in the germline V gene. V was pared by 0 bases and J by 3 bases, with 5 bases of the junction left unmatched. As DNA, the CDR3 is TGTGCCAGCAGCGTAGGCGGGACAGGGGGGAACTACGAGCAGTACTTC. Amino acid sequence: CASSVGGTGGNYEQYF.

The chain employs TRBV3-1 (or the pseudogene TRBV3-2) and TRBJ1-2; 9 nucleotides match TRBD1. The CDR3 length is 17 residues. With V trimmed by 4 bases and J by 0 bases, 9 bases remained unmatched. Germline V gives CDR1 LGHDT, CDR2 YNNKEL (reference sequence). CDR3 coding DNA: TGTGCCAGCAGCCCGGGGGACAGGGCCGAAGCTAACTATGGCTACACCTTC. Amino acids: CASSPGDRAEANYGYTF.

V is TRBV6-5 and J is TRBJ1-2; unclear D gene. Trimming removed 5 bases from V and 4 bases from J, with 17 bases in between. This CDR3 has 15 amino acids. Germline V gives CDR1 MNHEY, CDR2 SVGAGI. The CDR3 DNA reads as TGTGCCAGCAGTCCCTCGTGGCGGGCCCTCTATGGCTACACCTTC. It yields the protein CASSPSWRALYGYTF.

The rearrangement uses TRBV19 and TRBJ1-6, with D perhaps matching TRBD1 (5 bases). This CDR3 has 17 amino acids. The V end lost 4 bases, the J end lost 7 bases, and 20 bases lay between the germline ends. CDR1 and CDR2 from the germline V gene are LNHDA and SQIVND (reference sequence). This CDR3 reads CASSTQTTGSGNSPLHF. CDR3 DNA sequence: TGTGCCAGTAGTACCCAAACCACAGGCTCGGGCAATTCACCCCTCCACTTT.

The chain combines TRBV28 with TRBJ1-3, with 9 bases identical to TRBD1. Germline lookup yields CDR1 MDHEN and CDR2 SYDVKM. The CDR3 length is 16 residues. V shed 2 bases, J shed 4 bases, and the junction held 6 bases outside the gene matches. Here the CDR3 reads CASSLAPGTGGNTIYF. The DNA for the CDR3 is TGTGCCAGCAGTTTAGCGCCCGGGACAGGGGGAAACACCATATATTTT. Combining the CDR3 with reference TRBV28 and TRBJ1-3 gives the whole variable domain DVKVTQSSRYLVKRTGEKVFLECVQDMDHENMFWYRQDPGLGLRLIYFSYDVKMKEKGDIPEGYSVSREKKERFSLILESASTNQTSMYLCASSLAPGTGGNTIYFGEGSWLTVV.

The CDR3 region is CASSVEAGVYEQYF. As DNA, the CDR3 is TGTGCCAGCAGCGTAGAGGCGGGGGTCTACGAGCAGTACTTC. J is TRBJ2-7 and V is TRBV9; 7 positions match TRBD2. The CDR3 is 14 amino acids. J gave up 3 bases and V 0 bases, and 3 bases lay outside the gene matches. Germline loops: CDR1 SGDLS, CDR2 YYNGEE. The full variable domain, in which reference TRBV9 and TRBJ2-7 provide the parts outside the CDR3, is DSGVTQTPKHLITATGQRVTLRCSPRSGDLSVYWYQQSLDQGLQFLIQYYNGEERAKGNILERFSAQQFPDLHSELNLSSLELGDSALYFCASSVEAGVYEQYFGPGTRLTVT.

The count of this clone is one. The chain joins TRBV6-2 or TRBV6-3 to TRBJ1-1; D gene uncertain. The CDR3 sequence is 16 residues long. The germline V gene encodes CDR1 MNHEY and CDR2 SVGEGT. V lost 0 bases, J lost 2 bases, and 13 bases lay in between. CDR3 region: CASSYSMYRTNTEAFF. CDR3 sequence (DNA): TGTGCCAGCAGTTACTCGATGTACAGAACCAACACTGAAGCTTTCTTT.

This clone was detected only once. V usage is TRBV30 and J usage is TRBJ2-1; possible D gene TRBD2, 5 bases. V was shortened by 4 bases and J by 10 bases, with 29 bases between the two germline ends. Germline CDR1 is GTSNPN and CDR2 is SVGIG (reference sequence). The CDR3 extends over 17 amino acids. The CDR3 DNA sequence: TGTGCCTGGAAATCGGCGAGCGGTATTTGGCGGCAATACGAGCAGTTCTTC. Translated, it gives CAWKSASGIWRQYEQFF.

The chain employs TRBV19 and TRBJ2-5; 7 bases match TRBD2. V lost 7 bases and J lost 5; bases outside the gene matches: 13. The CDR3 is 15 amino acids. From germline, CDR1 is LNHDA and CDR2 SQIVND (reference sequence). The CDR3 DNA is TGTGCCAGTACCGCGGGGAGGGCTGCTGAGGAGACCCAGTACTTC. It encodes CASTAGRAAEETQYF.